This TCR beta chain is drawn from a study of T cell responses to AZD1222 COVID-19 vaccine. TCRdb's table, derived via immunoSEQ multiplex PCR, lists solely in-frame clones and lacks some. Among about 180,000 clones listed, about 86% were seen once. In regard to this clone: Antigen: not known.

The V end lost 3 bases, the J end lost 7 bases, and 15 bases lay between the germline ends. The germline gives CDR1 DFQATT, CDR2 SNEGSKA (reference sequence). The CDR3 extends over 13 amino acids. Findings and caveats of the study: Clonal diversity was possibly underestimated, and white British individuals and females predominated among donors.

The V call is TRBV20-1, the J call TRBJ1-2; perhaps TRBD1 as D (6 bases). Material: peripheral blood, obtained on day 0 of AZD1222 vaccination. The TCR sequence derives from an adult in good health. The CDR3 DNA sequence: TGCAGTGCTAGTGTCCTAACAGGGTTTGGCTACACCTTC. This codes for CSASVLTGFGYTF.